The source of this TCR beta chain is a study of regulatory T cells in long-lasting Graves disease. Study in general: For under 3 months, newly diagnosed Graves' patients had been taking antithyroid drugs.

Construction of the TCR beta libraries employed iRepertoire HTBI primers in conjunction with Arm-PCR of CDR3 regions. MiXCR was run by TCRdb on the multiplex PCR reads, yielding one entry per CDR3 protein. The table includes around 400,000 distinct CDR3 sequences, around a sixth detected once. Time point defined: newly diagnosed GD, antithyroid drugs for less than 3 months. Making the TCR library involved RNA that had been extracted from PBMCs. EDTA tubes collected approximately 10 milliliters of peripheral blood. As concerns this clonotype: The antigen is undetermined.

Study observations and caveats: Favoring TRBV28, TRBJ1-2 and TRBJ2-5 was a feature seen in persistent disease.

V was cut by 6 bases and J by 2 bases, with 15 bases left in between. The CDR3 totals 15 residues. Germline CDR1 reads SGHTA; CDR2 reads FQGTGA. The sequence derives from a female donor with Graves disease. Sequences were derived from peripheral blood mononuclear cells (PBMCs), sampled at new diagnosis, from a patient treated with antithyroid drugs. V usage is TRBV7-3 and J usage is TRBJ2-3; TRBD1 is a possible D gene (5 bases). The DNA for the CDR3 is TGTGCCAGCAGGTCCGACAGCCTGGCCACAGATACGCAGTATTTT. This codes for CASRSDSLATDTQYF.